This is a list of T cell receptor beta chains from one sample in a study of CD8 T cells in ankylosing spondylitis. TCRdb used MiXCR to reprocess the 5' RACE reads, holding one entry per CDR3 protein. This repertoire shows 150,000 or so distinct CDR3 sequences, more than 9% found once; its top ten account for roughly 29%. Sequenced material: blood, either unsorted or a sorted T cell fraction (not recorded which). The receptors were gathered from a male donor with ankylosing spondylitis or in good health (not recorded which). Both conserved end residues are part of each CDR3. Each record gives: V gene, D gene, J gene, clone size, CDR3 protein, CDR3 DNA. A D gene is named only where the DNA matches it firmly. Clone size is not always given. Where it is, it says once, few, many or a class for expanded clones.

v_call: TRBV11-2
d_call: NA
j_call: TRBJ1-4
clone_size: few
cdr3_aa: CASSLDRAYEKLFF
cdr3_nt: TGTGCCAGCAGCTTAGACAGGGCTTACGAAAAACTGTTTTTT

v_call: TRBV5-6
d_call: NA
j_call: TRBJ2-7
clone_size: NA
cdr3_aa: CASSTGTLSYEQYF
cdr3_nt: TGTGCCAGCAGCACCGGGACCCTCTCCTACGAGCAGTACTTC

v_call: TRBV9
d_call: TRBD2
j_call: TRBJ2-5
clone_size: many
cdr3_aa: CASSESSGRETQYF
cdr3_nt: TGTGCCAGCAGCGAGTCTAGCGGGAGGGAGACCCAGTACTTC

v_call: TRBV20-1
d_call: TRBD2
j_call: TRBJ2-3
clone_size: few
cdr3_aa: CSAASSGPTDTQYF
cdr3_nt: TGCAGTGCTGCCTCTAGCGGACCTACAGATACGCAGTATTTT

v_call: TRBV7-7
d_call: TRBD1
j_call: TRBJ2-1
clone_size: many
cdr3_aa: CASSSTNRDRDEQFF
cdr3_nt: TGTGCCAGCAGCTCAACCAACCGGGACAGGGATGAGCAGTTCTTC

v_call: TRBV7-9
d_call: TRBD2
j_call: TRBJ2-3
clone_size: few
cdr3_aa: CASSLGGRGTDTQYF
cdr3_nt: TGTGCCAGCAGCTTAGGAGGGAGGGGCACAGATACGCAGTATTTT

v_call: TRBV24-1
d_call: TRBD1
j_call: TRBJ2-3
clone_size: few
cdr3_aa: CATSDLSGQGSSTDTQYF
cdr3_nt: TGTGCCACCAGTGATTTGTCGGGACAGGGATCAAGCACAGATACGCAGTATTTT

v_call: TRBV5-4
d_call: NA
j_call: TRBJ2-3
clone_size: many
cdr3_aa: CASSLARGTDTQYF
cdr3_nt: TGCGCCAGCAGCTTGGCCAGGGGTACAGATACGCAGTATTTT

v_call: TRBV29-1
d_call: NA
j_call: TRBJ1-1
clone_size: many
cdr3_aa: CSVRQGMGNTEAFF
cdr3_nt: TGCAGCGTTCGGCAGGGGATGGGGAACACTGAAGCTTTCTTT

v_call: TRBV3-1
d_call: NA
j_call: TRBJ2-3
clone_size: many
cdr3_aa: CASSLRVQPTDTQYF
cdr3_nt: TGTGCCAGCAGCCTTCGGGTGCAACCCACAGATACGCAGTATTTT